The present entry profiles one T cell receptor (beta chain) with its context. Its antigen is unknown. This entry comes from a study of T cells in Graves' hyperthyroidism and ophthalmopathy. CDR3 size: 15 residues. In germline, CDR1 is SGHRS, CDR2 YFSETQ. Losses at the gene ends were 5 bases for V and 4 bases for J; bases not matched to a gene: 9. Study-wide points: Ophthalmopathy got predicted by the model a median approximately 6 months before its onset.

There were TCR beta CDR3 regions amplified from RNA transcripts. HTBI primers drove first-round RT-PCR of the TCR CDR3. TCRdb used MiXCR to reprocess the multiplex PCR reads, holding one entry per CDR3 protein. The sample shows about 690,000 distinct CDR3 sequences, roughly 17% of them seen only once. Sample: blood. The chain is built from TRBV5-1 and TRBJ1-2; 9 bases align to TRBD1. This TCR derives from a man in his forties or fifties with Graves' hyperthyroidism. The CDR3 sequence is CASRPSTGGGYGYTF. In DNA form, the CDR3 reads TGCGCCAGCAGGCCTTCGACAGGGGGAGGCTATGGCTACACCTTC.